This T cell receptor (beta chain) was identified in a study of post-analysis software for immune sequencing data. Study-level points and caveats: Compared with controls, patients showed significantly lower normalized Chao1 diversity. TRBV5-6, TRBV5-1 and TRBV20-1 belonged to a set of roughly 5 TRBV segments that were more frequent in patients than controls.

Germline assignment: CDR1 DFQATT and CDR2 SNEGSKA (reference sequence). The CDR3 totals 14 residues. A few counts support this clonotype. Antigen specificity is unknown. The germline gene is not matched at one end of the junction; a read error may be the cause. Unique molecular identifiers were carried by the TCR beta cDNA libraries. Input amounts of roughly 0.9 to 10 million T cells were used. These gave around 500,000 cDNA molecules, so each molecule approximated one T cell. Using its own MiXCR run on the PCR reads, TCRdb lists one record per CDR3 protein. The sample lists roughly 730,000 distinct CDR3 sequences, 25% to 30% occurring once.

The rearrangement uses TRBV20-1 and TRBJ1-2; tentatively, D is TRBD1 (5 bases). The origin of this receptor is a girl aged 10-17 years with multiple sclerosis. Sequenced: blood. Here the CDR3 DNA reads TGCAGTGCTACCCCTTTGACAGCCAACTGTGGCTACACCTTC. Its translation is CSATPLTANCGYTF.